The T cell receptor (beta chain) under discussion was sequenced for a study of cytomegalovirus exposure and HLA in healthy donors. Study-wide findings and caveats: Cytomegalovirus status, reportedly, was diagnosed with high specificity and sensitivity by the classifier. The authors listed about 170 TCR beta chains as cytomegalovirus-associated.

As regards this clone: Its antigen is not known.

The primer mix had 60 Vbeta and 13 Jbeta primers. The repertoire was sequenced with immunoSEQ multiplex PCR; TCRdb's copy has only in-frame clones and lacks some. The table lists about 150,000 clones, roughly 79% of them singletons. After removal of 8 bases from V and 7 bases from J, the junction contained 7 bases not matched to a gene. This CDR3 comprises 13 residues. Germline V CDR1 and CDR2: MDHEN, SYDVKM. This chain links TRBV28 with TRBJ2-7; 11 bases are shared with TRBD1. The source material was PBMCs. The sequence came from a woman in her forties or fifties in good health and CMV-seropositive. The CDR3 region has the DNA TGTGCCAGCTTGGACAGGGGGCCCTGGGAGCAGTACTTC. Translation gives CASLDRGPWEQYF.